The rows below give T cell receptor beta chains drawn from one sample of a study of T cell responses to AZD1222 COVID-19 vaccine. Assay: immunoSEQ multiplex PCR; the TCRdb copy retains only in-frame clones and omits some. The repertoire has under 150,000 clones, about 92% of them found once; the top ten carry around 5.1%. The sample here was peripheral blood, taken on day 0 of AZD1222 vaccination. All receptors derive from an adult in good health. Each CDR3 is given with its conserved first and last residue. Each record gives: CDR3 DNA, CDR3 protein, D gene, clone size, V gene, J gene. A D gene is named only where the DNA matches it firmly. The size of a clone is reported for some rows only, either as once, few or many, or as a class for expanded clones.

DNA: TGTGCCAGCAGCCACGGGACAGCCTATCATAATCAGCCCCAGCATTTT; CDR3: CASSHGTAYHNQPQHF; D: TRBD1; size: .; V: TRBV6-2/TRBV6-3; J: TRBJ1-5
DNA: TGTGCCAGCAGGGACACAGGGATACCTGACACCCCCTCGATTCAGGGGCAGTACTTC; CDR3: CASRDTGIPDTPSIQGQYF; D: .; size: once; V: TRBV21-1; J: TRBJ2-7
DNA: TGTGCCAGCAGTTACTTATACAGCTTAGACTATGGCTACACCTTC; CDR3: CASSYLYSLDYGYTF; D: .; size: .; V: TRBV6-2/TRBV6-3; J: TRBJ1-2
DNA: TGTGCCAGTAGTCTTACTAGCGGGGGTAGTCATATCCGTCAGTTCTTC; CDR3: CASSLTSGGSHIRQFF; D: TRBD2; size: .; V: TRBV19; J: TRBJ2-1
DNA: TGTGCCAGCAGTTTCGGACCGGGGAGGGAGCAGTACTTC; CDR3: CASSFGPGREQYF; D: .; size: once; V: TRBV27; J: TRBJ2-7
DNA: TGTGCCAGCAGCTCTGGACAGGGGGCTGGCTACACCTTC; CDR3: CASSSGQGAGYTF; D: TRBD1; size: .; V: TRBV12-3/TRBV12-4; J: TRBJ1-2
DNA: TGTGCCAGTAGTGTTACAGGATATGGCTACACCTTC; CDR3: CASSVTGYGYTF; D: .; size: .; V: TRBV19; J: TRBJ1-2
DNA: TGCAGTGCTGCGGGTGGCAGCGAGCAGTACTTC; CDR3: CSAAGGSEQYF; D: .; size: .; V: TRBV20-1; J: TRBJ2-7
DNA: TGTGCCAGCTTCCCCTCCGGGACAGGGTTGGCGGAGCAGTACTTC; CDR3: CASFPSGTGLAEQYF; D: TRBD1; size: .; V: TRBV7-9; J: TRBJ2-7
DNA: TGTGCCACCAGCATTACGGCTACCGGAGTGGAGACCCAGTACTTC; CDR3: CATSITATGVETQYF; D: .; size: .; V: TRBV15; J: TRBJ2-5
DNA: TGCGCCAGCAGCCAAGAGGCAGGCGGCGGGACCCAGTACTTC; CDR3: CASSQEAGGGTQYF; D: .; size: .; V: TRBV4-3; J: TRBJ2-5
DNA: TGTGCCAGCAGTGATGGGGACGGGGCCTATGGCTACACCTTC; CDR3: CASSDGDGAYGYTF; D: .; size: .; V: TRBV6-2/TRBV6-3; J: TRBJ1-2
DNA: TGCGCCAGCAGCCCCGGACAGGGGGTTATAGACACTGAAGCTTTCTTT; CDR3: CASSPGQGVIDTEAFF; D: TRBD1; size: .; V: TRBV5-1; J: TRBJ1-1
DNA: TGTGCCAGCAGCCCCCGGGACTTCAAAGAGACCCAGTACTTC; CDR3: CASSPRDFKETQYF; D: .; size: .; V: TRBV7-2; J: TRBJ2-5
DNA: TGTGCCAGCAGCCCCGACGGGCTGACAGATACGCAGTATTTT; CDR3: CASSPDGLTDTQYF; D: .; size: .; V: TRBV11-3; J: TRBJ2-3
DNA: TGTGCCAGCAGCCGGGACTTCCAAGCCTACGAGCAGTACTTC; CDR3: CASSRDFQAYEQYF; D: .; size: .; V: TRBV6-5; J: TRBJ2-7
DNA: TGTGCCAGCAGCATGGACAGGGTTGGAGAGACCCAGTACTTC; CDR3: CASSMDRVGETQYF; D: TRBD1; size: .; V: TRBV2; J: TRBJ2-5
DNA: TGTGCCAGCAGTCCACGTCACGGGACGGAAGAGACCCAGTACTTC; CDR3: CASSPRHGTEETQYF; D: .; size: once; V: TRBV6-5; J: TRBJ2-5
DNA: TGTGCCAGCAGCTCACCCTCGGGTACCTCCTATAATTCACCCCTCCACTTT; CDR3: CASSSPSGTSYNSPLHF; D: .; size: .; V: TRBV7-2; J: TRBJ1-6
DNA: TGTGCCAGTAGTATACAGGTCGCCTACGAGCAGTACTTC; CDR3: CASSIQVAYEQYF; D: .; size: .; V: TRBV19; J: TRBJ2-7
DNA: TGTGCCAGCAGTTTAGGAGGGAACGGTGGCTACACCTTC; CDR3: CASSLGGNGGYTF; D: .; size: .; V: TRBV12-3/TRBV12-4; J: TRBJ1-2
DNA: TGCGCCAGCAGCCCATTGACTAGCGGGGGAACGAGCACAGATACGCAGTATTTT; CDR3: CASSPLTSGGTSTDTQYF; D: TRBD2; size: .; V: TRBV5-1; J: TRBJ2-3
DNA: TGTGCCAGCAGCTTTAGTGCCAGCTCCTACGAGCAGTACTTC; CDR3: CASSFSASSYEQYF; D: .; size: .; V: TRBV5-6; J: TRBJ2-7
DNA: TGTGCCAGCAGCGTAGAGGCAGGGACCTCCTACGAGCAGTACTTC; CDR3: CASSVEAGTSYEQYF; D: .; size: .; V: TRBV9; J: TRBJ2-7
DNA: TGTGCCAGCAGCCCCGGTTCCAGCGACACTGAAGCTTTCTTT; CDR3: CASSPGSSDTEAFF; D: .; size: .; V: TRBV7-8; J: TRBJ1-1
DNA: TGTGCCAGCAGCCCGACTAGGGTACCCACCTACGAGCAGTACTTC; CDR3: CASSPTRVPTYEQYF; D: .; size: .; V: TRBV7-8; J: TRBJ2-7
DNA: TGTGCCAGCTCACCAGGGGAGAATCAGCCCCAGCATTTT; CDR3: CASSPGENQPQHF; D: .; size: .; V: TRBV18; J: TRBJ1-5
DNA: TGTGCCAGCTCAGTGGACCGGAACACTGAAGCTTTCTTT; CDR3: CASSVDRNTEAFF; D: .; size: once; V: TRBV18; J: TRBJ1-1
DNA: TGTGCCAGCAGTAGATTAAATTCCTACGAGCAGTACTTC; CDR3: CASSRLNSYEQYF; D: .; size: .; V: TRBV2; J: TRBJ2-7
DNA: TGTGCCAGCAGCGTAGGGATCGGGGGGCAGCAGTACTTC; CDR3: CASSVGIGGQQYF; D: .; size: few; V: TRBV9; J: TRBJ2-7
DNA: TGTGCCACCTTTGGGACATCGATGAACACTGAAGCTTTCTTT; CDR3: CATFGTSMNTEAFF; D: .; size: .; V: TRBV19; J: TRBJ1-1
DNA: TGTGCCAGCAGCAGCCCCAGAGAAGTTACTGAAGCTTTCTTT; CDR3: CASSSPREVTEAFF; D: .; size: .; V: TRBV6-5; J: TRBJ1-1
DNA: TGCAGCGTTGATACCGGGACAGGGTCCTACGAGCAGTACTTC; CDR3: CSVDTGTGSYEQYF; D: TRBD1; size: .; V: TRBV29-1; J: TRBJ2-7
DNA: TGTGCCAGCAGCTTAGATTCAGGGCTGAACACTGAAGCTTTCTTT; CDR3: CASSLDSGLNTEAFF; D: .; size: .; V: TRBV7-2; J: TRBJ1-1
DNA: TGCAGCGTTGAAGGGGAGACTAACTATGGCTACACCTTC; CDR3: CSVEGETNYGYTF; D: .; size: once; V: TRBV29-1; J: TRBJ1-2
DNA: TGTGCCAGTAGTACGGTCTGGGCCGGAGGAAACACTGAAGCTTTCTTT; CDR3: CASSTVWAGGNTEAFF; D: .; size: .; V: TRBV19; J: TRBJ1-1
DNA: TGTGCCAGCAGCTTAGGGCGACGAAGGGCAGAGGACACCGGGGAGCTGTTTTTT; CDR3: CASSLGRRRAEDTGELFF; D: .; size: .; V: TRBV7-8; J: TRBJ2-2
DNA: TGTGCCAGCAGCCCGGGACAGGAGAGTTATGGCTACACCTTC; CDR3: CASSPGQESYGYTF; D: TRBD1; size: .; V: TRBV4-2; J: TRBJ1-2
DNA: TGTGCCAGCAGCTTGGGGGGGCTGGGCACTGAAGCTTTCTTT; CDR3: CASSLGGLGTEAFF; D: .; size: .; V: TRBV7-3; J: TRBJ1-1
DNA: TGTGCCAGCAGCACCGGGACTAGCGGGGGGTTGGAGTACTTC; CDR3: CASSTGTSGGLEYF; D: TRBD2; size: .; V: TRBV6-5; J: TRBJ2-5
DNA: TGCGCCAGCAGCCAGACCGGGGACACTTGGAATGAAAAACTGTTTTTT; CDR3: CASSQTGDTWNEKLFF; D: .; size: .; V: TRBV4-3; J: TRBJ1-4
DNA: TGTGCCAGCAGCCCACGACCCGGGAACACCGGGGAGCTGTTTTTT; CDR3: CASSPRPGNTGELFF; D: .; size: .; V: TRBV9; J: TRBJ2-2
DNA: TGTGCCAGCAGTGCACAGGGCGACTATGGCTACACCTTC; CDR3: CASSAQGDYGYTF; D: .; size: .; V: TRBV6-6; J: TRBJ1-2
DNA: TGCACCAGCAGCACCCGACTAGATGGAGAGACCCAGTACTTC; CDR3: CTSSTRLDGETQYF; D: .; size: once; V: TRBV1; J: TRBJ2-5
DNA: TGTGCCAGCAGTTACTCGTACAGGCTCAATCAGCCCCAGCATTTT; CDR3: CASSYSYRLNQPQHF; D: .; size: .; V: TRBV6-5; J: TRBJ1-5